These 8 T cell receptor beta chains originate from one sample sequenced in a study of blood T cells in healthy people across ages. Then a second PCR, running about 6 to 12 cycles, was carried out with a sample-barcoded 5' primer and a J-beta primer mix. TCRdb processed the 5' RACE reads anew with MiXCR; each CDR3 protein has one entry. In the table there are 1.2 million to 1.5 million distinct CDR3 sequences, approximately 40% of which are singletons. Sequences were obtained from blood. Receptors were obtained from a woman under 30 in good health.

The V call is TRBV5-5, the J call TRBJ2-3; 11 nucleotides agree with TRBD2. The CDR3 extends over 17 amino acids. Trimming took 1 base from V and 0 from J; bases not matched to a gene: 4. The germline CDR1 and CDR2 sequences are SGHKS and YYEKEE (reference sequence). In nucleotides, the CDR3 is TGTGCCAGCAGCTTGACTAGCGGGGGATATAGCACAGATACGCAGTATTTT. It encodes CASSLTSGGYSTDTQYF.

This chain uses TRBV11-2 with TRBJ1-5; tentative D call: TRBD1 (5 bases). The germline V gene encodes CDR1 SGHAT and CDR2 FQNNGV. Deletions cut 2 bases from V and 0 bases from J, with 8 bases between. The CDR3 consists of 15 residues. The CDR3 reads CASSLQGVSNQPQHF. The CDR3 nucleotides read TGTGCCAGCAGCTTACAGGGTGTTAGCAATCAGCCCCAGCATTTT.

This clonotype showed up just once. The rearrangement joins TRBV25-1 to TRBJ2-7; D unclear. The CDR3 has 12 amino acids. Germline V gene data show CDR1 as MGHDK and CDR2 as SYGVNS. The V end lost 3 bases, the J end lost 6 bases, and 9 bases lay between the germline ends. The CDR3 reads CASSDTPCEQYF. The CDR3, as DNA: TGTGCCAGCAGTGACACACCGTGCGAGCAGTACTTC.

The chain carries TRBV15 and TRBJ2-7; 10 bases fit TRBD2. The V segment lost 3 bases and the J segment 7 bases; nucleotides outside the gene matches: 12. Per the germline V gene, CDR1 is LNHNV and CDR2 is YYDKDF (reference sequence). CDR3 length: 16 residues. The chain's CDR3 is CATSSPLSGGFDEQYF. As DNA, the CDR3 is TGTGCCACCAGCAGCCCCCTTAGCGGGGGGTTCGATGAGCAGTACTTC.

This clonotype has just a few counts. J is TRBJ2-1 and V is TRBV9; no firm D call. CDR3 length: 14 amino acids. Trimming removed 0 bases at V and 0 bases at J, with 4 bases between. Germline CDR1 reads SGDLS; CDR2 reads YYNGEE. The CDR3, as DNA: TGTGCCAGCAGCGTAGTAGGCTCCTACAATGAGCAGTTCTTC. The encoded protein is CASSVVGSYNEQFF.

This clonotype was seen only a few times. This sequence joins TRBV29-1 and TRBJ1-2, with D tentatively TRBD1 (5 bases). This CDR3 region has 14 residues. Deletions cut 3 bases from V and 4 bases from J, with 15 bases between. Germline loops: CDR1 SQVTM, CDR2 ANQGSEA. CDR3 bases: TGCAGCGTTGATAACCCAGGGCGGGTCTATGGCTACACCTTC. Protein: CSVDNPGRVYGYTF.

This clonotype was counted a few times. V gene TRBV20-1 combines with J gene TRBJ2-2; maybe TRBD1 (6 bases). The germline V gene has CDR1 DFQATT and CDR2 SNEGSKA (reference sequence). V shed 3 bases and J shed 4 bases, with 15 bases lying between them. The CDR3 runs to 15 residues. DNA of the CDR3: TGCAGTGCTAGGGAACCTGGACAGCGCACCGGGGAGCTGTTTTTT. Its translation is CSAREPGQRTGELFF.

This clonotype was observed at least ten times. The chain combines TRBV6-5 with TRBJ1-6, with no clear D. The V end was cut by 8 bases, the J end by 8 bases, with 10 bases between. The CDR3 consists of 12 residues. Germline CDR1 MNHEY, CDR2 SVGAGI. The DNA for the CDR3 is TGTGCCAGCGCCCCAACCCATTCACCCCTCCACTTT. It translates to CASAPTHSPLHF.